This TCR beta chain was observed in a study of cytomegalovirus exposure and HLA in healthy donors. Overall study findings and caveats: Rarity characterized most TCR sequences, yet some public TCRs appeared in many donors. A likely sequencing artifact accounted for one observed cluster of highly shared sequence variants. Immune exposure was documented only through CMV serostatus.

Germline lookup yields CDR1 MNHEY and CDR2 SMNVEV (reference sequence). CDR3 length: 18 residues. J was trimmed by 4 bases and V by 8 bases; bases with no gene match: 18. As to this clone: The antigen remains undetermined.

Amplification used 60 Vbeta primers and 13 Jbeta primers. Measured with immunoSEQ multiplex PCR; TCRdb has only the in-frame clones, and not every one. This table has around 130,000 clones, 81% appearing once. The sequence was collected from a woman in her thirties or forties in good health and CMV-seronegative. The sample comprised PBMCs. V usage is TRBV27 and J usage is TRBJ2-3; TRBD2 aligns across 10 bases. CDR3 amino acids: CASALLGGGAGGPDTQYF. The CDR3 nucleotides read TGTGCCAGCGCCCTTCTTGGGGGAGGAGCGGGAGGGCCAGATACGCAGTATTTT.